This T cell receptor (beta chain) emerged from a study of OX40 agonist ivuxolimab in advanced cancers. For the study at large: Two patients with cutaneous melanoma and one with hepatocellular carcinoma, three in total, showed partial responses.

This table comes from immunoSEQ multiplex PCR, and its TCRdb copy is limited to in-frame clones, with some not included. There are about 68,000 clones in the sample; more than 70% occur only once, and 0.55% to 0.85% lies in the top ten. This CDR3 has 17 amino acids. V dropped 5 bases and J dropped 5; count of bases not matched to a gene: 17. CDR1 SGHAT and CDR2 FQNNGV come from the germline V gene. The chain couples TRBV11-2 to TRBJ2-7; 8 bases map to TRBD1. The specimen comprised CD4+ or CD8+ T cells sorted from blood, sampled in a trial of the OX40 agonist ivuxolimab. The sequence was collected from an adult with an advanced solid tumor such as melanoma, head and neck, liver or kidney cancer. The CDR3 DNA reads TGTGCCAGCAGCCCGTTCTATGGACAGGGTAAGGGCGACGAGCAGTACTTC. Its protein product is CASSPFYGQGKGDEQYF. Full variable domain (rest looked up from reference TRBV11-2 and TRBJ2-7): EAGVAQSPRYKIIEKRQSVAFWCNPISGHATLYWYQQILGQGPKLLIQFQNNGVVDDSQLPKDRFSAERLKGVDSTLKIQPAKLEDSAVYLCASSPFYGQGKGDEQYFGPGTRLTVT.